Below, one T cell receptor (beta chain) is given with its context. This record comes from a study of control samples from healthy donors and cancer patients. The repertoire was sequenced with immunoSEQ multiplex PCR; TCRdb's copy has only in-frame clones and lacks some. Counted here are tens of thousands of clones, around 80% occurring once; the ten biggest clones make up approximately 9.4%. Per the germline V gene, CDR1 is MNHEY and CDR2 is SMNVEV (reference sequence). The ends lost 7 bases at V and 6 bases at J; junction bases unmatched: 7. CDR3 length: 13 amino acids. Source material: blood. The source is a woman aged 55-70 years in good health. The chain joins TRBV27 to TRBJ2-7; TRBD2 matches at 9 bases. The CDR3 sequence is CASTIAGASEQYF. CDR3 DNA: TGTGCCAGCACCATAGCGGGGGCCTCCGAGCAGTACTTC.